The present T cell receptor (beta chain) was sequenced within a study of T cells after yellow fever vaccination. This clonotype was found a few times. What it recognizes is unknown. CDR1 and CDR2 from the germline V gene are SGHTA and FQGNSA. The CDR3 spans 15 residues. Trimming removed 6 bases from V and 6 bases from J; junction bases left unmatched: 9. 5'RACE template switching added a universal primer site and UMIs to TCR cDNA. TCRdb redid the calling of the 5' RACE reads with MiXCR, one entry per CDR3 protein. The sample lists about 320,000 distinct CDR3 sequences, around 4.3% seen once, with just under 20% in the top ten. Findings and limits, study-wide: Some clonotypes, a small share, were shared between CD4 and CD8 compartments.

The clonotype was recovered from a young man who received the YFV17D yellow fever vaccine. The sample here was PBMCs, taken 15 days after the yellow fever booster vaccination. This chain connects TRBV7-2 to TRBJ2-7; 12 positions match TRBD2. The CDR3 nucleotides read TGTGCCAGCAGGCCGGGACTAGCGGGCTCTTCCGAGCAGTACTTC. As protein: CASRPGLAGSSEQYF.